This T cell receptor (beta chain) was observed in a study of CD8 T cells in Susac syndrome. This CDR3 is 18 amino acids long. J lost 3 bases, V lost 7 bases, and 15 bases had no gene match. Random hexamers served to reverse transcribe roughly 0.45 to 1 ug RNA. The TCR beta CDR3 was amplified by immunoSEQ multiplex PCR across 54 Vbeta, 13 Jbeta. One entry per CDR3 protein, called by TCRdb with MiXCR from the immunoSEQ multiplex PCR reads. The table lists about 120,000 distinct CDR3 sequences, approximately 91% of them singletons. Controls were drawn from healthy donors and were matched for age and sex.

The sequence came from a human donor in good health. Material: CD4+ T cells from PBMCs. V usage is TRBV12-3 or TRBV12-4 and J usage is TRBJ2-3; 11 nucleotides match TRBD2. CDR3 sequence (DNA): TGTGCCAGCACTCTAGCGGGAGGCCCTACTGGAGAAACAGATACGCAGTATTTT. Protein sequence: CASTLAGGPTGETDTQYF.